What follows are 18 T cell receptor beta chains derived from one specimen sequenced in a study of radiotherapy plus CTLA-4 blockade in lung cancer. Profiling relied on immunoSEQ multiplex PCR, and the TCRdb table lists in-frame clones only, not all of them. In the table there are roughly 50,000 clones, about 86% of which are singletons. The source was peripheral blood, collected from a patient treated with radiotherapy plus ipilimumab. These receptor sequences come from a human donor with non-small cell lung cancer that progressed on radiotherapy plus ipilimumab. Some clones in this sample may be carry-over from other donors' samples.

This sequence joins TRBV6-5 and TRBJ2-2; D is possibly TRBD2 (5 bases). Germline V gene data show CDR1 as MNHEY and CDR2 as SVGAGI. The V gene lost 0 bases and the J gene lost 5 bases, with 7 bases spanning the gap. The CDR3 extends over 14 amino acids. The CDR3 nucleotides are TGTGCCAGCAGTTACTCAAGCGGAACCGGGGAGCTGTTTTTT. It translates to CASSYSSGTGELFF.

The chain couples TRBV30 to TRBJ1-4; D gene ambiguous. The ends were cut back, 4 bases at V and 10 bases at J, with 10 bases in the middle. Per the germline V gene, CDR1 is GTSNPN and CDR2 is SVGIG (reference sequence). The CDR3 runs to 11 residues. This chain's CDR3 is CAWTLGGKLFF. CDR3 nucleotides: TGTGCCTGGACCCTAGGAGGAAAACTGTTTTTT.

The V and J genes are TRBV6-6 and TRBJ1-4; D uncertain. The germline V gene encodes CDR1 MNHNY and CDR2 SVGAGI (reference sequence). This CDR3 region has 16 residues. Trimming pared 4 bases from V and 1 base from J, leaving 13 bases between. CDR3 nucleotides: TGTGCCAGCAGTTCCTCCTCAGGCTTAACTAATGAAAAACTGTTTTTT. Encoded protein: CASSSSSGLTNEKLFF.

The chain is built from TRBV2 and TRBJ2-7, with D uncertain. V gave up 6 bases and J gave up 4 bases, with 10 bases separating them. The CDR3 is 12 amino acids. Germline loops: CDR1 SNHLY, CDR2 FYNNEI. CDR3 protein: CASRALSYEQYF. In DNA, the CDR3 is TGTGCCAGCAGAGCACTCTCATACGAGCAGTACTTC.

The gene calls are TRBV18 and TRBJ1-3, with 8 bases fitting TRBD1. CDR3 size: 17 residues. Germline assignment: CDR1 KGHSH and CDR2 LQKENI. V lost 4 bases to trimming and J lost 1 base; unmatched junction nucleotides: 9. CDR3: CASSLQTGGVSGNTIYF. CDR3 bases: TGTGCCAGCTCACTACAAACAGGGGGAGTTTCTGGAAACACCATATATTTT.

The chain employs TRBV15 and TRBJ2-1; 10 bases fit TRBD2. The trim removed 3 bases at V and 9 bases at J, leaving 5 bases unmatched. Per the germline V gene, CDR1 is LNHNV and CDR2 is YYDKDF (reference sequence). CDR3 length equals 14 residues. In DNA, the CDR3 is TGTGCCACCAGCAGGGTAGCGGGAGGCTTTGAGCAGTTCTTC. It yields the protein CATSRVAGGFEQFF.

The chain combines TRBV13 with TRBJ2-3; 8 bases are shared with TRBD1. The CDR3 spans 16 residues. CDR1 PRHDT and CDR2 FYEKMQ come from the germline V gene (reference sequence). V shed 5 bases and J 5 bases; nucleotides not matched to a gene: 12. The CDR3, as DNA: TGTGCCAGCAGCAATCACCAAGGACAGGGTATAGATACGCAGTATTTT. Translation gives CASSNHQGQGIDTQYF.

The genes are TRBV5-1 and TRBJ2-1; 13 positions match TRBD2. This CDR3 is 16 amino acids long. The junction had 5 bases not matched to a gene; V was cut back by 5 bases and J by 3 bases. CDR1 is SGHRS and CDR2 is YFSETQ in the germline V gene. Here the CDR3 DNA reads TGCGCCAGCAGTAAGGGACTAGCGGGGAACTACAATGAGCAGTTCTTC. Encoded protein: CASSKGLAGNYNEQFF.

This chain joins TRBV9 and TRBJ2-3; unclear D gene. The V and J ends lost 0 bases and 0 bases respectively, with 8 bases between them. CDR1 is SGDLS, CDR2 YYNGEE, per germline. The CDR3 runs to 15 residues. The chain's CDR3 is CASSVARVSTDTQYF. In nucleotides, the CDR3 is TGTGCCAGCAGCGTAGCTAGAGTAAGCACAGATACGCAGTATTTT.

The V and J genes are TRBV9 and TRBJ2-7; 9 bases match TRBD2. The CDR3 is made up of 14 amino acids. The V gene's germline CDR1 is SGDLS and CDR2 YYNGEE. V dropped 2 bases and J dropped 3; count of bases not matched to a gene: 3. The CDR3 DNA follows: TGTGCCAGCAGCGTTAGCGGGAGAGGCTACGAGCAGTACTTC. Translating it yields CASSVSGRGYEQYF.

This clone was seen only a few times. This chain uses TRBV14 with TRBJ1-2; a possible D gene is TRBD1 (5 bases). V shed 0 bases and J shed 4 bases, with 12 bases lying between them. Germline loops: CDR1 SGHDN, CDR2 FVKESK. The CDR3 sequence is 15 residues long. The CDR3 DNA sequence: TGTGCCAGCAGCCAAGAGGGGCGCAGAGGCTATGGCTACACCTTC. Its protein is CASSQEGRRGYGYTF.

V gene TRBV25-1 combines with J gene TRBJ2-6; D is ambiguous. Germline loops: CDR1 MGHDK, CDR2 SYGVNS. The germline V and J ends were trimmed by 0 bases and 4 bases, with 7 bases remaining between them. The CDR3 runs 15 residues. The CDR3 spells CASSEYEAGANVLTF. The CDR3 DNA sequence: TGTGCCAGCAGTGAATATGAAGCCGGGGCCAACGTCCTGACTTTC.

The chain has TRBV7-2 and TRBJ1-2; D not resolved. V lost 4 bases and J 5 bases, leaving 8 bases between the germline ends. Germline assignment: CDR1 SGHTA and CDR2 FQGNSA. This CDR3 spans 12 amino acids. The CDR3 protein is CASSSTEYGYTF. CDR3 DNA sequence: TGTGCCAGCAGCTCCACAGAGTATGGCTACACCTTC. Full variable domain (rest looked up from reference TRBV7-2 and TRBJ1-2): GAGVSQSPSNKVTEKGKDVELRCDPISGHTALYWYRQSLGQGLEFLIYFQGNSAPDKSGLPSDRFSAERTGGSVSTLTIQRTQQEDSAVYLCASSSTEYGYTFGSGTRLTVV.

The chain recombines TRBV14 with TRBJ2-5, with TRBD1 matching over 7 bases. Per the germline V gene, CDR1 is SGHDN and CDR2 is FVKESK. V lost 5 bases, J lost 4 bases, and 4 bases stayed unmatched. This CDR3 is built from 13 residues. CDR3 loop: CASSSRGRETQYF. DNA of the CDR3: TGTGCCAGCAGCTCAAGGGGGCGAGAGACCCAGTACTTC. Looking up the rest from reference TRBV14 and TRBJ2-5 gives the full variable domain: EAGVTQFPSHSVIEKGQTVTLRCDPISGHDNLYWYRRVMGKEIKFLLHFVKESKQDESGMPNNRFLAERTGGTYSTLKVQPAELEDSGVYFCASSSRGRETQYFGPGTRLLVL.

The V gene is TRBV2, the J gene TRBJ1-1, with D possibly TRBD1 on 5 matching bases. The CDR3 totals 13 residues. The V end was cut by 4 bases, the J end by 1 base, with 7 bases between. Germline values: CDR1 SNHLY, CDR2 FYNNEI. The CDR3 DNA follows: TGTGCCAGCAGTGCCCAGGGGAACACTGAAGCTTTCTTT. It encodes CASSAQGNTEAFF.

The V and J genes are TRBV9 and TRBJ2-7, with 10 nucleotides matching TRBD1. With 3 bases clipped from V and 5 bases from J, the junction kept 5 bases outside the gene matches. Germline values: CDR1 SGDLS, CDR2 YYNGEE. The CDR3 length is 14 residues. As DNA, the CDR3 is TGTGCCAGCAGCGCGCAAGGGACAGGGGACGAGCAGTACTTC. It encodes CASSAQGTGDEQYF.

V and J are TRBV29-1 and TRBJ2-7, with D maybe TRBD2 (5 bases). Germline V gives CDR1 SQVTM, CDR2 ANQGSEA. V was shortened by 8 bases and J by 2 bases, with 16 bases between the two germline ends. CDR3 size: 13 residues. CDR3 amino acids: CSFSGINPYEQYF. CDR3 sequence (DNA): TGCAGCTTTTCCGGGATCAACCCCTACGAGCAGTACTTC.

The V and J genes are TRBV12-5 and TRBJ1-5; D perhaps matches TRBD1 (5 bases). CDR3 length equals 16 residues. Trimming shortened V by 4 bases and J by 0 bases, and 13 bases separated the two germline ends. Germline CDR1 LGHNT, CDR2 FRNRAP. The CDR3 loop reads CASGSQGPYSNQPQHF. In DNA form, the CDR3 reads TGTGCTAGTGGTTCCCAGGGCCCCTATAGCAATCAGCCCCAGCATTTT.